The 9 T cell receptor beta chains below come from one sample, sequenced in a study of OX40 agonist ivuxolimab in advanced cancers. The repertoire was sequenced with immunoSEQ multiplex PCR; TCRdb's copy has only in-frame clones and lacks some. The sample gives roughly 36,000 clones, about 74% of which show up once; under 20% is in the top ten. Sample: CD4+ or CD8+ T cells sorted from blood, taken in a trial of the OX40 agonist ivuxolimab. These receptors were taken from an adult with an advanced solid tumor such as melanoma, head and neck, liver or kidney cancer.

The rearrangement joins TRBV6-5 to TRBJ1-6; D is ambiguous. V was trimmed by 5 bases and J by 9 bases, leaving 11 bases between them. The V gene's germline CDR1 is MNHEY and CDR2 SVGAGI. The CDR3 consists of 13 residues. CDR3 nucleotide sequence: TGTGCCAGCAGTCAACATGACGGTTCACCCCTCCACTTT. Translating gives CASSQHDGSPLHF.

In DNA form, the CDR3 reads TGTGCCAGCAGCCCCTCGACCCCCTCCTTTGAGCAGTTCTTC. Amino acid sequence: CASSPSTPSFEQFF. The chain is built from TRBV7-8 and TRBJ2-1; D remains unclear. V lost 5 bases to trimming and J lost 9 bases, with 17 bases between them. Germline CDR1 reads SGHVS; CDR2 reads FQNEAQ. This CDR3 comprises 14 residues.

The chain carries TRBV6-5 and TRBJ2-7; D is ambiguous. CDR1 is MNHEY and CDR2 is SVGAGI in the germline V gene. This CDR3 has 13 residues. Trimming shortened V by 5 bases and J by 0 bases, and 8 bases separated the two germline ends. The CDR3 loop reads CASSAMSSYEQYV. DNA for the CDR3: TGTGCCAGCAGTGCAATGAGCTCCTACGAGCAGTACGTC.

The chain combines TRBV2 with TRBJ1-5; possibly TRBD1 for D (5 bases). V lost 9 bases to trimming and J lost 0 bases, with 9 bases between them. Germline CDR1 reads SNHLY; CDR2 reads FYNNEI. This CDR3 comprises 13 residues. CDR3 protein: CASGTGSNQPQHF. The CDR3 DNA reads as TGTGCCAGTGGGACGGGTAGCAATCAGCCCCAGCATTTT.

The chain is built from TRBV28 and TRBJ2-5; D possibly corresponds to TRBD2 (6 bases). Germline CDR1 and CDR2: MDHEN and SYDVKM. Trimming took 4 bases from V and 4 from J, leaving 19 bases between them. This CDR3 comprises 16 residues. In DNA form, the CDR3 reads TGTGCCAGCAGTTCCGGGACTGGCCCTATAGGAGAGACCCAGTACTTC. Its protein is CASSSGTGPIGETQYF.

The chain has TRBV9 and TRBJ2-5; TRBD2 agrees at 11 bases. The CDR3 extends over 18 amino acids. In germline, CDR1 is SGDLS, CDR2 YYNGEE. V shed 3 bases and J 0 bases; nucleotides not matched to a gene: 10. The CDR3, as DNA: TGTGCCAGCAGCGCGGGGGCGCTAGCGGGGGGATACCAAGAGACCCAGTACTTC. Residues: CASSAGALAGGYQETQYF.

The chain uses TRBV5-1 and TRBJ1-4; the D gene is possibly TRBD1 (5 bases). The V gene lost 6 bases and the J gene lost 4 bases, with 13 bases spanning the gap. From germline, CDR1 is SGHRS and CDR2 YFSETQ. This CDR3 region has 14 residues. CDR3 nucleotides: TGCGCCAGCAAACCCGGGGGACTTAATGAAAAACTGTTTTTT. This codes for CASKPGGLNEKLFF.

V and J are TRBV10-2 and TRBJ2-3; no clear D. Trimming shortened V by 6 bases and J by 2 bases, and 3 bases separated the two germline ends. Germline V gene sequence: CDR1 WSHSY, CDR2 SAAADI. CDR3 size: 11 residues. The CDR3 region is CASRPTDTQYF. In nucleotides, the CDR3 is TGCGCCAGCAGGCCCACAGATACGCAGTATTTT.

The genes are TRBV5-1 and TRBJ2-5, with 9 bases aligning to TRBD2. CDR1 and CDR2 from the germline V gene are SGHRS and YFSETQ. This CDR3 has 16 amino acids. With V trimmed by 5 bases and J by 4 bases, 12 bases remained unmatched. The CDR3: CASRTQGGGVGETQYF. The CDR3 nucleotides are TGCGCCAGCAGAACCCAGGGCGGGGGGGTAGGAGAGACCCAGTACTTC. Looking up the rest from reference TRBV5-1 and TRBJ2-5 gives the full variable domain: KAGVTQTPRYLIKTRGQQVTLSCSPISGHRSVSWYQQTPGQGLQFLFEYFSETQRNKGNFPGRFSGRQFSNSRSEMNVSTLELGDSALYLCASRTQGGGVGETQYFGPGTRLLVL.